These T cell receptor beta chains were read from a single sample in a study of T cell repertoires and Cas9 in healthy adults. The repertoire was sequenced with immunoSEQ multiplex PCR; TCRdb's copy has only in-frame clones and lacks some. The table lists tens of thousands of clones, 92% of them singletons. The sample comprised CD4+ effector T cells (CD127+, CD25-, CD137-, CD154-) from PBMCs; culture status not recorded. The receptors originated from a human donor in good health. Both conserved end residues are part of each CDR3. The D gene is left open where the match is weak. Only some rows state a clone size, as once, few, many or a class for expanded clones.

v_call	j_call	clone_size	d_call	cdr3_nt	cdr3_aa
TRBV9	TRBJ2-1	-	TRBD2	TGTGCCAGCAGCCAAAAGGGGAGCGGGAGGGCGGATGAGCAGTTCTTC	CASSQKGSGRADEQFF
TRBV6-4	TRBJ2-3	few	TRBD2	TGTGCCAGCAGTGACATTGCGGGAGCCACAGATACGCAGTATTTT	CASSDIAGATDTQYF
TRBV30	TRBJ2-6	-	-	TGTGCCTGGAGTCCACGACGACAAACTGGGGCCAACGTCCCGACTTTC	CAWSPRRQTGANVPTF
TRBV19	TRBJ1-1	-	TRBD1	TGTGCCAGCGGACAGGGCGAAAGGAACACTGAAGCTTTCTTT	CASGQGERNTEAFF
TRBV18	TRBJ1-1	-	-	TGTGCCAGCTCACCGGGGGCAACTGAAGCTTTCTTT	CASSPGATEAFF
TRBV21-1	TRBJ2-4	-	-	TGTGCCAGCAGCAAAGGGTACAAGGAGGGTCCGGCCAAAAACATTCAGTACTTC	CASSKGYKEGPAKNIQYF
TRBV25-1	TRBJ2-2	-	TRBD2	TGTGCCAGCAGTGTTGGGGGGGCGAACACCGGGGAGCTGTTTTTT	CASSVGGANTGELFF
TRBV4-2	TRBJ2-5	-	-	TGTGCCAGCAGCTTTAGCGGAGAGTACCAAGAGACCCAGTACTTC	CASSFSGEYQETQYF
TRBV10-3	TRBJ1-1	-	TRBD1	TGTGCCATCAGCGGGGACAGGGGGAACACTGAAGCTTTCTTT	CAISGDRGNTEAFF
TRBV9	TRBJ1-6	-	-	TGTGCCAGCAGCGTAGGACCCAGCTCCTATAATTCACCCCTCCACTTT	CASSVGPSSYNSPLHF
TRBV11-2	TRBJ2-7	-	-	TGTGCCAGCAGGCACCGTTCTAAACTTAGCCCCCGGGACGAGCAGTACTTC	CASRHRSKLSPRDEQYF
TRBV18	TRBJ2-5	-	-	TGTGCCAGCTCAGTAGGCCTACAAGAGACCCAGTACTTC	CASSVGLQETQYF
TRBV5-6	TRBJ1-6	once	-	TGTGCCAGCAGTCTCGGGGGAAGGGGAAATTCACCCCTCCACTTT	CASSLGGRGNSPLHF
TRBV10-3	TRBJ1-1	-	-	TGTGCCATCAGTGAGAGGGAAAGCTCCACTGAAGCTTTCTTT	CAISERESSTEAFF